The 15 T cell receptor beta chains reported below all come from one sample, sequenced in a study of molecular identifiers for immune sequencing clone quantification (dated by TCRdb to 2016 to 2019). To prepare the library, PCR was applied. Instrument on record: NextSeq 500. TCRdb reanalyzed the raw reads on its own, using fastp at Q25 for trimming and MiXCR for clone calling, and kept in-frame beta chains. Duplicate CDR3 protein sequences are folded into a single record with the most common DNA and genes. A total of 460,000 or so distinct CDR3 sequences appear in this sample, approximately 25% of them only once. Clones ranked in the top ten supply around 0.79% of the sample. Sequenced sample: naive CD8+ T cells from blood, with Jurkat cell RNA spiked in. According to the study, the label for this sample's cell subset or site signals: FACS-sorted CD8+CD4-CCR7+CD45RA+ naive T cells. Source of these receptors: a human donor in good health. Some libraries in this study had Jurkat cell RNA spiked in.

This clonotype was seen many times. This chain connects TRBV12-3 or TRBV12-4 to TRBJ1-1; possibly TRBD1 for D (6 bases). Trimming took off 6 bases at V and 6 bases at J, with 14 bases between the two ends. The CDR3 spans 13 residues. CDR3: CASRKNRVPEAFF. The CDR3 nucleotides read TGTGCCAGCAGAAAAAACAGGGTACCTGAAGCTTTCTTT.

Points on this clonotype: Given a much more abundant clone one base away, this may be a read error. Written as DNA, the CDR3 is TGTGCCGGCAGCTTTCGCCCGGTGAGGGATCAGCCCCAGCATTTT. It codes for CAGSFRPVRDQPQHF. The rearrangement joins TRBV7-8 to TRBJ1-5; no clear D. The CDR3 is 15 residues long. The germline V gene has CDR1 SGHVS and CDR2 FQNEAQ.

This clonotype came up a few times. This rearrangement joins TRBV20-1 to TRBJ2-5; 10 bases are a match to TRBD2. Germline values: CDR1 DFQATT, CDR2 SNEGSKA (reference sequence). J lost 3 bases, V lost 6 bases, and 4 bases had no gene match. This CDR3 region has 13 residues. The CDR3 loop is CSARTSGKETQYF. For the CDR3, the DNA is TGCAGTGCCCGGACTAGCGGAAAAGAGACCCAGTACTTC.

The chain has TRBV12-3 or TRBV12-4 and TRBJ2-3; D not resolved. Trimming removed 1 base at V and 1 base at J, with 15 bases between. This CDR3 is 17 amino acids long. Here the CDR3 DNA reads TGTGCCAGCAGTTTAGGCCTATACCCGGCCGGCACAGATACGCAGTATTTT. It specifies CASSLGLYPAGTDTQYF.

The chain links TRBV7-9 to TRBJ1-4, with D possibly matching TRBD1 (6 bases). Per germline, CDR1 SEHNR and CDR2 FQNEAQ (reference sequence). Trimming removed 2 bases from V and 5 bases from J, with 9 bases in between. This CDR3 comprises 14 residues. Here the CDR3 DNA reads TGTGCCAGCAGCTTAACAGGGTTGAATGAAAAACTGTTTTTT. Amino acids: CASSLTGLNEKLFF.

In its sample, this clonotype was seen once. A much more abundant neighbour one base away suggests this may be a read error. The chain is built from TRBV5-1 and TRBJ2-1, with D perhaps TRBD2 (5 bases). The CDR3 has 13 amino acids. The germline V gene has CDR1 SGHRS and CDR2 YFSETQ. This chain's CDR3 is CSSSLELENEQFF. CDR3 coding DNA: TGCTCCAGCAGCTTGGAACTAGAGAATGAGCAGTTCTTC.

A few counts support this clonotype. This chain connects TRBV19 to TRBJ2-7; D unresolved. Trimming took off 5 bases at V and 6 bases at J, with 11 bases between the two ends. CDR3 length equals 12 residues. Germline CDR1 is LNHDA and CDR2 is SQIVND (reference sequence). CDR3 sequence reads: CASSQSGLEQYF. The CDR3 coding sequence is TGTGCCAGTAGTCAATCTGGTCTCGAGCAGTACTTC.

This chain uses TRBV7-9 with TRBJ2-2; unclear D gene. V dropped 3 bases and J dropped 9 bases, with 17 bases sitting between them. The CDR3 is 15 amino acids. Germline V CDR1 and CDR2: SEHNR, FQNEAQ (reference sequence). The CDR3 sequence is CASSFWQSGQRELFF. The CDR3 coding sequence is TGTGCCAGCAGCTTCTGGCAGTCCGGGCAGAGGGAGCTGTTTTTT.

Turning to this clonotype: The junction departs from the called germline gene at one end, perhaps through a read error. V gene TRBV20-1 combines with J gene TRBJ1-3; 7 bases match TRBD1. Germline loops: CDR1 DFQATT, CDR2 SNEGSKA (reference sequence). This CDR3 comprises 15 residues. CDR3 protein: CGAREEGAVGNTIYF. In nucleotides, the CDR3 is TGCGGTGCTAGAGAAGAGGGGGCAGTTGGAAACACCATATATTTT.

At least ten counts were recorded for this clonotype. This rearrangement joins TRBV5-6 to TRBJ2-7; tentatively, D is TRBD1 (6 bases). CDR3 length: 13 residues. Germline loops: CDR1 SGHDT, CDR2 YYEEEE. Trimming pared 5 bases from V and 2 bases from J, leaving 11 bases between. CDR3 DNA sequence: TGTGCCAGCAGAGGGGGTGAAGCCTACGAGCAGTACTTC. It codes for CASRGGEAYEQYF.

The chain couples TRBV10-1 to TRBJ2-1, with TRBD1 identical over 7 bases. V was clipped by 8 bases and J by 1 base; unmatched bases: 8. The CDR3 extends over 15 amino acids. Germline V lookup: CDR1 WNHNN, CDR2 SYGVQD (reference sequence). For the CDR3, the DNA is TGCGCCAGCCTGATAGGGGGCCGTTCCTACAATGAGCAGTTCTTC. This sequence encodes CASLIGGRSYNEQFF.

The chain uses TRBV27 and TRBJ1-6; a possible D gene is TRBD1 (6 bases). Germline V gene lookup returns CDR1 MNHEY and CDR2 SMNVEV (reference sequence). This CDR3 is 13 amino acids long. With 2 bases removed from V and 14 bases from J, the gap between germline ends came to 13 bases. CDR3 coding DNA: TGTGCCAGCAGTTTACAAACAGGGACGGCCCTCCACTTT. The encoded protein is CASSLQTGTALHF.

This clonotype has at least ten counts. The chain links TRBV28 to TRBJ2-7; D remains unclear. The V end lost 10 bases, the J end lost 6 bases, and 13 bases lay between the germline ends. This CDR3 contains 11 residues. Germline V gene sequence: CDR1 MDHEN, CDR2 SYDVKM. As DNA, the CDR3 is TGTGCCACCACATTGAGGCGCGAGCAGTACTTC. It yields the protein CATTLRREQYF.

V and J are TRBV19 and TRBJ1-5, with no clear D. The V gene's germline CDR1 is LNHDA and CDR2 SQIVND (reference sequence). There are 15 residues in the CDR3. The V end was cut by 3 bases, the J end by 3 bases, with 12 bases between. The CDR3 spells CASSIGTATNQPQHF. CDR3 sequence (DNA): TGTGCCAGTAGTATTGGAACAGCGACCAATCAGCCCCAGCATTTT. Variable domain in full (rest from reference TRBV19 and TRBJ1-5): DGGITQSPKYLFRKEGQNVTLSCEQNLNHDAMYWYRQDPGQGLRLIYYSQIVNDFQKGDIAEGYSVSREKKESFPLTVTSAQKNPTAFYLCASSIGTATNQPQHFGDGTRLSIL.

For this clonotype: A much larger clone differs from this one at a single base, so this may be a read error. The chain recombines TRBV4-1 with TRBJ1-1, with D possibly TRBD1 on 5 matching bases. Germline lookup yields CDR1 MGHRA and CDR2 YSYEKL. This CDR3 contains 14 residues. For the CDR3, the DNA is TGCCCCAGCAGCCCGACGGACATCGACACTGAAGCTTTCTTT. It codes for CPSSPTDIDTEAFF.